The sample holds many counts of the clone carrying this T cell receptor beta chain. Antigen unknown. Uncontrolled infection, other autoimmune disease, pregnancy and lactation each barred patients from inclusion. The diagnoses drew upon clinical symptoms, serum thyroxine and TRAb, thyroid ultrasound and orbital computed tomography. This sample was taken from a study of T cells in Graves' hyperthyroidism and ophthalmopathy. General study results and limits: Most clonotypes that expanded in the thyroid above 0.001 also showed up in blood.

Amplification of TCR beta CDR3 regions used RNA as the template. Primed by the HTBI set, a first-round RT-PCR was run on the TCR CDR3. TCRdb itself ran the multiplex PCR reads through MiXCR, one entry per CDR3 protein. The sample shows roughly 510,000 distinct CDR3 sequences, 46% of them seen only once. The trim removed 1 base at V and 3 bases at J, leaving 0 bases unmatched. Germline values: CDR1 LGHDT, CDR2 YNNKEL (reference sequence). This CDR3 region has 14 residues. This sequence originates from an adult woman with Graves' disease, either hyperthyroidism or ophthalmopathy (not recorded which). V usage is TRBV3-1 and J usage is TRBJ1-1; TRBD1 aligns across 9 bases. Material for sequencing was peripheral blood or thyroid tissue (not recorded which). The CDR3 protein is CASSQGQGDTEAFF. CDR3 coding DNA: TGTGCCAGCAGCCAAGGACAGGGGGACACTGAAGCTTTCTTT.